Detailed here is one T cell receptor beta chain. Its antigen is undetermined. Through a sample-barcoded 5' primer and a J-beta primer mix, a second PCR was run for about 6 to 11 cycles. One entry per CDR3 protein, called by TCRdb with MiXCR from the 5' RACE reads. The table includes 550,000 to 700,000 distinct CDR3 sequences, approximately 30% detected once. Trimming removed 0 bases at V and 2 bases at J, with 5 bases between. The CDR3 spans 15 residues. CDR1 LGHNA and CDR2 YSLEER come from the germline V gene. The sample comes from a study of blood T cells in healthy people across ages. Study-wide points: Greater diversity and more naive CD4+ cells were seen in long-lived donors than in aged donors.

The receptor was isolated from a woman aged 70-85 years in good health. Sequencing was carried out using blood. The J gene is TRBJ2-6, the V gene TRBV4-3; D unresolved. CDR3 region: CASSQELTGANVLTF. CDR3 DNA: TGCGCCAGCAGCCAAGAGCTTACTGGGGCCAACGTCCTGACTTTC.